This T cell receptor (beta chain) was documented in a study of blood T cell repertoires in COVID-19. This CDR3 contains 14 residues. Trimming took off 0 bases at V and 11 bases at J, with 16 bases between the two ends. Looked up from germline, CDR1 is ENHRY and CDR2 is SYGVKD. Sequenced by immunoSEQ multiplex PCR; TCRdb stores in-frame clones only, minus some. This sample carries roughly 210,000 clones, about 85% of them seen once, and the ten largest clones take 1.7%. Specimen: peripheral blood. This clonotype was sampled from a man between 65 and 79 years old with acute or convalescent COVID-19. This chain connects TRBV10-3 to TRBJ1-1; D is perhaps TRBD1 (6 bases). DNA for the CDR3: TGTGCCATCAGTGAGTCGGGGGCAGCGAATACGGCTTTCTTT. Its translation: CAISESGAANTAFF.